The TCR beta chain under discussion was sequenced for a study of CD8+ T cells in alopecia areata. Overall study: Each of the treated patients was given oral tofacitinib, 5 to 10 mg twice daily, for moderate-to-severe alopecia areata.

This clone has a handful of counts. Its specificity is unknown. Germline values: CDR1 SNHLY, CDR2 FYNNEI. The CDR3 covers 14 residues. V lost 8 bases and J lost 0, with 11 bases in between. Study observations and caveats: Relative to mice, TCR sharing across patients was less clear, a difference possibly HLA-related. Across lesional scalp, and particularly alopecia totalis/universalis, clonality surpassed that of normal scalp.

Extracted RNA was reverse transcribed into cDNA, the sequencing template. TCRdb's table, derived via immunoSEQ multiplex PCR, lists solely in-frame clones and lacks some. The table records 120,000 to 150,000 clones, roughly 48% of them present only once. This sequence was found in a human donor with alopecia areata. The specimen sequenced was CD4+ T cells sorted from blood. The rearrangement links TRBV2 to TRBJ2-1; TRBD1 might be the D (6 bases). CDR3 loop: CASRADSSYNEQFF. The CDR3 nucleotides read TGTGCCAGCCGAGCGGACAGCTCCTACAATGAGCAGTTCTTC.